This T cell receptor beta chain was documented in a study of T cells in Graves' hyperthyroidism and ophthalmopathy (dated by TCRdb to between 2017 and 2020). Notes on the research overall: Peripheral blood samples were taken at the time of initial diagnosis, prior to any treatment. In more than 5 Graves' hyperthyroidism patients, the study also compared T-cell repertoires from thyroid tissue with T-cell repertoires from blood. According to the paper, TCR Vbeta CDR3 sequencing was carried out on over 130 peripheral blood samples, which came from under 50 ophthalmopathy, approximately 78 hyperthyroidism and roughly 17 progressor patients. To identify distinguishing TCR V-J signatures, a discovery cohort of 95 to 100 patients was used, comprising approximately 40 with Graves' ophthalmopathy and 57 with stable Graves' hyperthyroidism. Once sampling was done, hyperthyroidism patients were given methimazole at a starting dose of 30 mg daily, whereas ophthalmopathy patients were given high-dose intravenous methylprednisolone. Prospective prediction of ophthalmopathy was tested in an independent validation cohort of 18 to 20 hyperthyroidism patients and 15 to 17 patients who later progressed to ophthalmopathy. The approximately 100 discovery patients were divided at random into training and test sets in a 7:3 ratio.

Ophthalmopathy patients had moderately to severely active disease, Clinical Activity Score of at least 3, NOSPECS grade of at least 4, and duration under 3 months. Patients with uncontrolled infections, other autoimmune diseases, pregnancy or lactation were excluded. Clinical symptoms, serum thyroxine and TRAb, thyroid ultrasound, and orbital computed tomography formed the basis for the diagnoses. PBMCs were isolated from more than 9 ml of fresh peripheral blood by Ficoll-Paque density gradient centrifugation. Total RNA was extracted using Trizol reagent, and RNA quality was assessed on an Agilent 2100 Bioanalyzer. TCR beta CDR3 regions were amplified from RNA transcripts. The TCR CDR3 was subjected to a first round of RT-PCR using the HTBI primer set and the Qiagen OneStep RT-PCR kit. Libraries were constructed in a second round of multiplex PCR, after which size selection and purification were performed. Paired-end sequencing of the libraries was performed with 100 bp reads on an Illumina HiSeq2000. From the authors' description of their analysis: SOAPnuke was used to process the raw data, with reads discarded if the reads contained adapters or uncalled bases, had a mean Phred below 15, or lacked an exact constant-primer or identifier match. COPE v1.2.5 was used to merge high-quality paired reads, and clonotypes were defined as unique nucleotide sequences. MiTCR v1.1 was used to align the clonotypes against IMGT TRBV, TRBD and TRBJ reference segments. The analysis was restricted to V-J combinations with a frequency above 0.0001, which together covered 99.2% of the repertoires. A TCS score was defined as the ratio between F50 (clonal expansion) and ExV (chaos), using BLOSUM62-based TCRdist between CDR3 peptides within each V-J. Welch's t-statistics and random forest reduced around 550 V-J features to 13, which were used in a naive Bayes classifier (R e1071). The public reads were run again by TCRdb, first through fastp at Q25 and then through MiXCR, and only productive beta chains were kept. Rows matching on CDR3 protein sequence are summarized as one entry with the most common DNA and genes. These V and J calls are TCRdb output, not the study's own analysis. For this sample the table gives over 500,000 distinct CDR3 sequences, of which roughly 15% were detected only once. Roughly a sixth of the sample is in the top ten clones.

This clonotype was seen at least ten times. Its antigen has not been determined. No base-level quality is on record; no much larger clone is a single base apart. The trim is 1 base for V and 0 bases for J, with a gap of 10 bases between the germline ends. CDR1 is given as SNHLY and CDR2 as FYNNEI, both from the germline V gene. The CDR3 runs 16 residues from the cysteine to the phenylalanine. Kept here is only the CDR3 DNA, which spans 48 bases and is read in frame from base 1. What the research found in general, with its limitations: No statistical method was used to fix the sample size in advance, and group allocation was not hidden from the investigators. In cross-validation, a model built on a 13 V-J signature told ophthalmopathy apart from stable hyperthyroidism with 85% to 90% sensitivity and around 83% specificity, and in testing the same model reached 80%/75%. Most expanded thyroid clonotypes (frequency above 0.001) were also detected in blood, suggesting blood repertoires may reflect thyroid immune responses. In validation, progression to ophthalmopathy was predicted by the model with 70.59% sensitivity and nearly 75% specificity, a median of about 6.8 months before onset.

This receptor chain uses TRBV2 and TRBJ1-5; D gene: possibly TRBD1, on 5 matching bases. Material: blood. This clonotype was obtained from a young woman with Graves' ophthalmopathy. In nucleotides, the sequence is TGTGCCAGCAGTGAAGGGAGGGGTTCTAGCAATCAGCCCCAGCATTTT. Its translation is CASSEGRGSSNQPQHF. Where the CDR3 stops, the reference TRBV2 and TRBJ1-5 genes take over; the full variable domain is EPEVTQTPSHQVTQMGQEVILRCVPISNHLYFYWYRQILGQKVEFLVSFYNNEISEKSEIFDDQFSVERPDGSNFTLKIRSTKLEDSAMYFCASSEGRGSSNQPQHFGDGTRLSIL.